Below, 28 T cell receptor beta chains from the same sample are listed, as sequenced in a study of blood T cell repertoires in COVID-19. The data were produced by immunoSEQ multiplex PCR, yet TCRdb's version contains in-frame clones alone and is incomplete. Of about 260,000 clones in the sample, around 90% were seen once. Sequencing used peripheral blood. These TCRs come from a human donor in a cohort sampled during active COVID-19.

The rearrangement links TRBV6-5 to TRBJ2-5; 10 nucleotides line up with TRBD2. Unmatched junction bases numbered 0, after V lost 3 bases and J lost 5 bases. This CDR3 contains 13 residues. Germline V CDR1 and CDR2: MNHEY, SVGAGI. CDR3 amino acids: CASSYSGRETQYF. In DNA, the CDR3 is TGTGCCAGCAGTTATAGCGGGAGGGAGACCCAGTACTTC.

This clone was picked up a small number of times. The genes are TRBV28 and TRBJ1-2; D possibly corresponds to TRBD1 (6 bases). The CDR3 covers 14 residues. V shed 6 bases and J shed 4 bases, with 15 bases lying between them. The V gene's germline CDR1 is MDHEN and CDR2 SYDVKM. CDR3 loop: CASRPTGLSYGYTF. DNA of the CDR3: TGTGCCAGCAGGCCTACAGGGCTTAGCTATGGCTACACCTTC.

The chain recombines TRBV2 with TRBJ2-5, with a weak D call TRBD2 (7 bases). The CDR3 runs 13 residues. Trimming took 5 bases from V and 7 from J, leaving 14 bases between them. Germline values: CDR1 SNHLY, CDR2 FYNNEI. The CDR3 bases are TGTGCCAGCAGTAGTGGGGGAGGGGGGACCCAGTACTTC. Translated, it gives CASSSGGGGTQYF.

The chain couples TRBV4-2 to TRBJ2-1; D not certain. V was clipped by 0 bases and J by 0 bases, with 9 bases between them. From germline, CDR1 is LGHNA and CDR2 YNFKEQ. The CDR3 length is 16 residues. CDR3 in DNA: TGTGCCAGCAGCCAAGATGAGGAGCACTCCTACAATGAGCAGTTCTTC. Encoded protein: CASSQDEEHSYNEQFF.

DNA of the CDR3: TGTGCCAGCGCTTTCGACAGGGTGGGCGAGCAGTACTTC. It is translated as CASAFDRVGEQYF. The chain employs TRBV27 and TRBJ2-7, with 7 nucleotides matching TRBD1. The germline V gene encodes CDR1 MNHEY and CDR2 SMNVEV (reference sequence). The CDR3 consists of 13 residues. Germline trimming cut 8 bases from V and 6 bases from J; bases unmatched to any gene: 10.

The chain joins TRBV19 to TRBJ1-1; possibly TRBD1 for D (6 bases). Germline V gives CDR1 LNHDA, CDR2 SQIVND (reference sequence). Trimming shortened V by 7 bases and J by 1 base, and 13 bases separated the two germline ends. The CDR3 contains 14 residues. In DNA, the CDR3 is TGTGCCAGTAAGGTTAGGGACACGAACACTGAAGCTTTCTTT. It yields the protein CASKVRDTNTEAFF.

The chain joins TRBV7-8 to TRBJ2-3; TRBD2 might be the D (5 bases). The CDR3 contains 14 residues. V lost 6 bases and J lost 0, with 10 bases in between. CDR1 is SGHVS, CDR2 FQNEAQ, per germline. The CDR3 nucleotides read TGTGCCAGCAGACCCGGGGTGAGCACAGATACGCAGTATTTT. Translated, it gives CASRPGVSTDTQYF. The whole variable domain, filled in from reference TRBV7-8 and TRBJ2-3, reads GAGVSQSPRYKVAKRGQDVALRCDPISGHVSLFWYQQALGQGPEFLTYFQNEAQLDKSGLPSDRFFAERPEGSVSTLKIQRTQQEDSAVYLCASRPGVSTDTQYFGPGTRLTVL.

The CDR3 loop reads CASSSGTGSYGYTF. CDR3 nucleotides: TGTGCCAGCAGTAGCGGGACAGGCAGTTATGGCTACACCTTC. The V gene is TRBV2, the J gene TRBJ1-2; 8 positions agree with TRBD1. V was clipped by 5 bases and J by 5 bases; unmatched bases: 7. The germline V gene has CDR1 SNHLY and CDR2 FYNNEI. The CDR3 is 14 amino acids.

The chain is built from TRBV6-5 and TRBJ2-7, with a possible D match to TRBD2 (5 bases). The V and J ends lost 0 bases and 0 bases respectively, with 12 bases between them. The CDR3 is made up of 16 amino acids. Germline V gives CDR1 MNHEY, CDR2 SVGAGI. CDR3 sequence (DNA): TGTGCCAGCAGTTACTCGAGCGGAGCCCGCTCCTACGAGCAGTACTTC. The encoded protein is CASSYSSGARSYEQYF.

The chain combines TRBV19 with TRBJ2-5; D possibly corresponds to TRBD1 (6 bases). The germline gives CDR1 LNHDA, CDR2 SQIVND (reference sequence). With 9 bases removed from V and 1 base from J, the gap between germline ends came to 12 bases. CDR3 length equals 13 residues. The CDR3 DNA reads TGTGCCAGCAACGACAGGTCCCAAGAGACCCAGTACTTC. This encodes CASNDRSQETQYF.

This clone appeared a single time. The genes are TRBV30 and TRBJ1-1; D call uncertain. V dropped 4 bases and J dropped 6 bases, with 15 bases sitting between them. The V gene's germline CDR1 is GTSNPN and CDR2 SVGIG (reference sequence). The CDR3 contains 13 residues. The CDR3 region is CAWTRRRAAEAFF. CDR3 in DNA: TGTGCCTGGACCCGTCGGAGGGCCGCTGAAGCTTTCTTT.

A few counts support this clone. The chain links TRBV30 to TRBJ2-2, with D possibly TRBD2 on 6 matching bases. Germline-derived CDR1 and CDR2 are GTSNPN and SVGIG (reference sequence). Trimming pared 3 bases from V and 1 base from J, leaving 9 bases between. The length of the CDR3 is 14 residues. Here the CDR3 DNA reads TGTGCCTGGAGGACGGGGGTGAACACCGGGGAGCTGTTTTTT. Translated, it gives CAWRTGVNTGELFF.

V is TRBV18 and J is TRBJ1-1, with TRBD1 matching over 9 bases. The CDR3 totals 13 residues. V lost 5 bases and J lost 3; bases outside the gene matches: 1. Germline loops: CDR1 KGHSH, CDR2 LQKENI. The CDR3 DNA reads TGTGCCAGCTCAGGGACAGGGTACACTGAAGCTTTCTTT. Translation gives CASSGTGYTEAFF.

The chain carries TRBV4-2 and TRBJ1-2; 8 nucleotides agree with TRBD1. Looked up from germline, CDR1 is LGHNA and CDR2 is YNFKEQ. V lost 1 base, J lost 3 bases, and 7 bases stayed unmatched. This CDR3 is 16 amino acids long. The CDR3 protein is CASSQVSAGQDYGYTF. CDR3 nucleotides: TGTGCCAGCAGCCAAGTGTCGGCGGGACAGGACTATGGCTACACCTTC.

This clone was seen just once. The CDR3 sequence is CASSPRDSDEQFF. CDR3 in DNA: TGTGCCAGCAGCCCTAGGGACTCCGATGAGCAGTTCTTC. This chain uses TRBV5-6 with TRBJ2-1; TRBD2 is a possible D gene (6 bases). Germline CDR1 and CDR2: SGHDT and YYEEEE. The germline V and J ends were trimmed by 4 bases and 8 bases, with 13 bases remaining between them. This CDR3 has 13 residues.

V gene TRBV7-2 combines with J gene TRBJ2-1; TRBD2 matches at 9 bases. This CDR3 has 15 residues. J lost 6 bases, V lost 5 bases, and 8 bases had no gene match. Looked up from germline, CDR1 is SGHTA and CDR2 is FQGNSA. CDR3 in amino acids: CASSLTAGGGNEQFF. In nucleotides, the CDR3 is TGTGCCAGCAGCCTAACCGCGGGGGGGGGCAATGAGCAGTTCTTC.

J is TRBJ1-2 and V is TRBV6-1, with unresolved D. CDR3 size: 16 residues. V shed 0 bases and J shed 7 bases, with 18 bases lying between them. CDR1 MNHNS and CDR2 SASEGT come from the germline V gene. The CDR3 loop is CASSEAPSPILGGYTF. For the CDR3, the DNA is TGTGCCAGCAGTGAAGCCCCTTCCCCGATCCTCGGTGGCTACACCTTC.

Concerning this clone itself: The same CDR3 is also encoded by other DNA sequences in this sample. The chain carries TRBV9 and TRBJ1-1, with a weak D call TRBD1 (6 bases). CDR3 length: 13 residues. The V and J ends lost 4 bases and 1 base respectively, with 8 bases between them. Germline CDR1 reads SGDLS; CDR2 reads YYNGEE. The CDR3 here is CASSLDRNTEAFF. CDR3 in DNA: TGTGCCAGCAGCTTGGACAGGAACACTGAAGCTTTCTTT.

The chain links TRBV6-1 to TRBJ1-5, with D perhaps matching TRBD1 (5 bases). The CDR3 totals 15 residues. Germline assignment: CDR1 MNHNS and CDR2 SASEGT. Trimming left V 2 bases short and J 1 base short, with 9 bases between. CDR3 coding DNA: TGTGCCAGCAGTGAAAGCAGGGCCAGCAATCAGCCCCAGCATTTT. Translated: CASSESRASNQPQHF.

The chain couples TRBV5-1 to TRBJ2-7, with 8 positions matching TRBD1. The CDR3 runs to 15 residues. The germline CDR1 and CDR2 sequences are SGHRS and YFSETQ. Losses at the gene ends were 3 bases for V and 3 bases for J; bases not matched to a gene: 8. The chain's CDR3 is CASSSSTGAYYEQYF. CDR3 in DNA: TGCGCCAGCAGCTCTTCGACAGGGGCCTACTACGAGCAGTACTTC. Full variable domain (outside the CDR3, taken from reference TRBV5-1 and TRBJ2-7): KAGVTQTPRYLIKTRGQQVTLSCSPISGHRSVSWYQQTPGQGLQFLFEYFSETQRNKGNFPGRFSGRQFSNSRSEMNVSTLELGDSALYLCASSSSTGAYYEQYFGPGTRLTVT.

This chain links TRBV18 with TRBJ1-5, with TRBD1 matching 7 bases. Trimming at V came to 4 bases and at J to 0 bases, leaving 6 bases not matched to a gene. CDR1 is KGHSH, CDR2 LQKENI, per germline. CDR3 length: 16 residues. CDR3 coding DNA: TGTGCCAGCTCACTCAAGGACAGGCATAGCAATCAGCCCCAGCATTTT. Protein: CASSLKDRHSNQPQHF.

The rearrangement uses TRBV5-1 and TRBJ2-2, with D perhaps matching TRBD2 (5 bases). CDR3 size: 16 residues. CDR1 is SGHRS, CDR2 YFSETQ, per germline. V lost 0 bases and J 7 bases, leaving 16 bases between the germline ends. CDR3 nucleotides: TGCGCCAGCAGCTTGGCTAGCCCGGGGATGGTCGGGGAGCTGTTTTTT. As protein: CASSLASPGMVGELFF.

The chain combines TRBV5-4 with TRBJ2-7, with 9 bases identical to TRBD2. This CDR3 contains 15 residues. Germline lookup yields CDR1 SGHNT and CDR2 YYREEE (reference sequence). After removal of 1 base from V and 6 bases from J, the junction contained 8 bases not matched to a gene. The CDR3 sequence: CASSLPSGTRREQYF. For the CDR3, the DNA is TGTGCCAGCAGCTTGCCTAGCGGGACTCGACGCGAGCAGTACTTC.

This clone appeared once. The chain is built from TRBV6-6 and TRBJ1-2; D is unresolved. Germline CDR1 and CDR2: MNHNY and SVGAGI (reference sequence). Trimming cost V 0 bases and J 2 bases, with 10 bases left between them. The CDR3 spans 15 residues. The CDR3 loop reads CASSYSSGQNYGYTF. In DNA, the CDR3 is TGTGCCAGCAGTTACTCGAGCGGTCAGAACTATGGCTACACCTTC.

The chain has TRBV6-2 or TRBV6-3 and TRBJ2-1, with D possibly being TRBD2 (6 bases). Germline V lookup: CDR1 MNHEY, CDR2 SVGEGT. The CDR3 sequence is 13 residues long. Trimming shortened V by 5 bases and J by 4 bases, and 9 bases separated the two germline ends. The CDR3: CASSPGLYNEQFF. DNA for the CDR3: TGTGCCAGCAGTCCGGGACTGTACAATGAGCAGTTCTTC.

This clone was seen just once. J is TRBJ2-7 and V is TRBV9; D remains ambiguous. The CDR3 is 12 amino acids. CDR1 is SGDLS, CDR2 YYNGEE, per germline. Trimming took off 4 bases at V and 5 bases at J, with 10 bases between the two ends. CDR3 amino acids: CASSPSPDEQYF. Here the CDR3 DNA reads TGTGCCAGCAGCCCCTCTCCTGACGAGCAGTACTTC.

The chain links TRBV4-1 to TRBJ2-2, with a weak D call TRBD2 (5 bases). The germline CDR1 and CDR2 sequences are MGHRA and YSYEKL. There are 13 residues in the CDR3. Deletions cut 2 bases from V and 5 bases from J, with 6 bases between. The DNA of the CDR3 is TGCGCCAGCAGCCAACGAGGGACCGGGGAGCTGTTTTTT. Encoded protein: CASSQRGTGELFF.

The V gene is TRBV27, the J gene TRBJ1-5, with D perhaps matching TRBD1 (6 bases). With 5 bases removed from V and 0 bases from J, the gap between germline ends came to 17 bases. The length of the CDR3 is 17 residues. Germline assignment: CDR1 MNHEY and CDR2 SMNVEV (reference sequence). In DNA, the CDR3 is TGTGCCAGCAGTCGGAGGGGGGGAGGGGTTAGCAATCAGCCCCAGCATTTT. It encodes CASSRRGGGVSNQPQHF.